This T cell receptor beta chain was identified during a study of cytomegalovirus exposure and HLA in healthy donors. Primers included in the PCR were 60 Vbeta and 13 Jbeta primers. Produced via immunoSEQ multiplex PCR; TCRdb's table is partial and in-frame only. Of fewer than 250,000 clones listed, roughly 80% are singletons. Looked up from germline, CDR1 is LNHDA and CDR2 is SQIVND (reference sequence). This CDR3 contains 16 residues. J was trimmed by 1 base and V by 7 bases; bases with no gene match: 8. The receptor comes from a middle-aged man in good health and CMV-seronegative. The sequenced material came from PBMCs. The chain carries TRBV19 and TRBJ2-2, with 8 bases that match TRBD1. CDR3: CASIGTGRGNTGELFF. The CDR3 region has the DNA TGTGCCAGTATCGGGACAGGTCGGGGGAACACCGGGGAGCTGTTTTTT. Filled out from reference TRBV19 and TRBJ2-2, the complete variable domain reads DGGITQSPKYLFRKEGQNVTLSCEQNLNHDAMYWYRQDPGQGLRLIYYSQIVNDFQKGDIAEGYSVSREKKESFPLTVTSAQKNPTAFYLCASIGTGRGNTGELFFGEGSRLTVL.